This TCR beta chain was observed in a study of technical replicates of blood from several donors. Trimming stripped 2 bases from V and 1 base from J, with 6 bases between. Germline assignment: CDR1 KGHSH and CDR2 LQKENI. This CDR3 is 14 amino acids long. TCRdb's copy holds only in-frame clones and misses some; the assay was immunoSEQ multiplex PCR. The sample lists around 100,000 clones; about 95% were seen once. The material sequenced was T cells isolated from PBMCs. The sequence was obtained from a human donor in good health. The rearrangement uses TRBV18 and TRBJ1-5, with D hard to call. The CDR3: CASSPGRSNQPQHF. The CDR3 nucleotides are TGTGCCAGCTCACCAGGGAGGAGCAATCAGCCCCAGCATTTT.